A single sample is the source of the 4 T cell receptor beta chains below, sequenced in a study of blood T cell repertoires in COVID-19 (dated by TCRdb to the early 2020s). The method was the immunoSEQ multiplex PCR assay. Imported from immuneACCESS, the table was reduced by TCRdb to in-frame sequences with V and J called. These copies leave out some clones; in studies compared against another copy, an unresolved V gene accounts for under half, and the cause of the remainder is not known. In this sample the table shows about 180,000 clones, roughly nine tenths of which occur a single time. The top ten clones comprise approximately 2% of the sample. Sequencing was performed on peripheral blood. The receptors come from a man aged 18-30 years who had recovered from COVID-19.

V usage is TRBV29-1 and J usage is TRBJ2-7, with 9 positions matching TRBD2. The CDR3 sequence is 13 residues long. Germline V gene data show CDR1 as SQVTM and CDR2 as ANQGSEA. The J segment lost 3 bases and the V segment lost 3 bases, leaving 3 bases of the junction unmatched. The CDR3 nucleotides are TGCAGCGTTGATGCGGGAGGGCACTACGAGCAGTACTTC. Amino acid sequence: CSVDAGGHYEQYF.

The V call is TRBV12-5, the J call TRBJ1-6; the match to TRBD1 covers 8 bases. The V and J ends lost 0 bases and 0 bases, in that order; junction bases with no gene match: 4. Per germline, CDR1 LGHNT and CDR2 FRNRAP. CDR3 length: 18 residues. The CDR3 coding sequence is TGTGCTAGTGGTTTGGTACGGGGACAGGACTCCTATAATTCACCCCTCCACTTT. It specifies CASGLVRGQDSYNSPLHF.

V is TRBV7-9 and J is TRBJ2-5; 10 positions agree with TRBD2. CDR3 length: 17 amino acids. V gave up 3 bases and J gave up 5 bases; unmatched junction bases: 12. CDR1 and CDR2 from the germline V gene are SEHNR and FQNEAQ (reference sequence). CDR3 nucleotide sequence: TGTGCCAGCAGCTTTCCTCTAGCGGGAGAAACAATGGAGACCCAGTACTTC. This gives the protein CASSFPLAGETMETQYF.

V usage is TRBV4-3 and J usage is TRBJ1-6, with D unclear. Per the germline V gene, CDR1 is LGHNA and CDR2 is YSLEER. V was pared by 5 bases and J by 7 bases, with 9 bases between. The CDR3 is 13 amino acids. CDR3 amino acids: CASSFTENSPLHF. As DNA, the CDR3 is TGCGCCAGCAGCTTTACAGAAAATTCACCCCTCCACTTT.